This is a list of T cell receptor beta chains from one sample in a study of a mutant IDH1 vaccine in newly diagnosed glioma. TCRdb's copy holds only in-frame clones and misses some; the assay was immunoSEQ multiplex PCR. The sample contains over 25,000 clones, around 87% of which appear only once. Which antigens these TCRs recognize remains unknown. The source material was PBMCs, sampled from a glioma patient whose treatment included an IDH1 peptide vaccine. These receptors all come from a man between 40 and 49 years old with glioma. Both conserved end residues are part of each CDR3. A D gene is named only where the DNA matches it firmly. Not all rows give a size; the values are once, few, many and, for expanded clones, a class.

clone_size	v_call	j_call	d_call	cdr3_aa	cdr3_nt
.	TRBV5-1	TRBJ1-1	.	CASSRAGNTEAFF	TGCGCCAGCAGCCGCGCGGGGAACACTGAAGCTTTCTTT
.	TRBV4-3	TRBJ2-1	TRBD1	CASSPRQGDEQFF	TGCGCCAGCAGCCCGAGACAGGGAGATGAGCAGTTCTTC
once	TRBV28	TRBJ1-5	TRBD1	CASSLTGEGQPQHF	TGTGCCAGCAGCCTCACAGGGGAGGGACAGCCCCAGCATTTT
.	TRBV7-2	TRBJ1-2	TRBD1	CASSPGGQDRGYTF	TGTGCCAGCAGCCCGGGGGGACAGGATCGTGGCTACACCTTC
.	TRBV4-1	TRBJ1-5	.	CASSQETGYSNQPQHF	TGCGCCAGCAGCCAAGAAACAGGGTATAGCAATCAGCCCCAGCATTTT
once	TRBV28	TRBJ2-5	.	CASSPWETQYF	TGTGCCAGCAGTCCCTGGGAGACCCAGTACTTC
.	TRBV10-3	TRBJ1-3	.	CAISDSSGNTIYF	TGTGCCATCAGTGACAGCTCTGGAAACACCATATATTTT
.	TRBV11-3	TRBJ1-6	.	CASSLGPLGSPLHF	TGTGCCAGCAGCTTAGGCCCTCTAGGTTCACCCCTCCACTTT
.	TRBV28	TRBJ1-2	TRBD1	CASRTSGQAGGYTF	TGTGCCAGCAGGACGTCCGGACAGGCCGGTGGCTACACCTTC
.	TRBV5-4	TRBJ1-1	TRBD1	CASGLFGQGALEAFF	TGTGCCAGCGGTCTGTTCGGACAGGGGGCTTTGGAAGCTTTCTTT
.	TRBV15	TRBJ2-5	TRBD1	CATSRDRGFQETQYF	TGTGCCACCAGCAGGGACAGGGGATTCCAAGAGACCCAGTACTTC
.	TRBV5-8	TRBJ2-1	TRBD1	CASRVRQGSNEQFF	TGTGCCAGCAGAGTAAGACAGGGGAGCAATGAGCAGTTCTTC
.	TRBV28	TRBJ1-4	.	CASSERTVTNEKLFF	TGTGCCAGCAGCGAGAGGACAGTCACTAATGAAAAACTGTTTTTT
.	TRBV7-9	TRBJ1-2	.	CASSREEWGYTF	TGTGCCAGCAGTCGAGAGGAGTGGGGCTACACCTTC
once	TRBV5-1	TRBJ1-3	.	CASSPTAVSGNTIYF	TGCGCCAGCAGCCCTACAGCTGTCTCTGGAAACACCATATATTTT
.	TRBV4-1	TRBJ2-3	.	CASSQDHHRADTQYF	TGCGCCAGCAGCCAAGATCACCATCGGGCAGATACGCAGTATTTT
.	TRBV30	TRBJ2-5	.	CAWNRVYQETQYF	TGTGCCTGGAACAGGGTGTACCAAGAGACCCAGTACTTC
.	TRBV19	TRBJ2-3	.	CASTSGGQRTDTQYF	TGTGCCAGTACTAGTGGGGGGCAACGCACAGATACGCAGTATTTT
once	TRBV18	TRBJ1-2	TRBD1	CASSPTGEPYGYTF	TGTGCCAGCTCACCAACAGGGGAGCCCTATGGCTACACCTTC
.	TRBV6-1	TRBJ1-5	.	CASAGGNQPQHF	TGTGCCAGCGCAGGGGGCAATCAGCCCCAGCATTTT
.	TRBV5-1	TRBJ1-6	.	CASSRRSGRESPLHF	TGCGCCAGCAGCCGCCGGTCGGGGCGGGAATCACCCCTCCACTTT
.	TRBV27	TRBJ2-7	.	CASSSAGEQYF	TGTGCCAGCAGTTCCGCGGGGGAGCAGTACTTC
.	TRBV5-6	TRBJ2-4	.	CASSSMLAKNIQYF	TGTGCCAGCAGCTCCATGCTAGCCAAAAACATTCAGTACTTC
.	TRBV7-9	TRBJ1-2	.	CASSLDRNGYTF	TGTGCCAGCAGCTTAGACAGGAATGGCTACACCTTC
.	TRBV5-4	TRBJ2-5	.	CASSLRGVVETQYF	TGTGCCAGCAGCTTGAGAGGGGTCGTTGAGACCCAGTACTTC
.	TRBV5-6	TRBJ1-1	.	CASSDEERGGTEAFF	TGTGCCAGCAGCGATGAAGAAAGGGGAGGCACTGAAGCTTTCTTT
.	TRBV28	TRBJ2-1	TRBD1	CASSHGDRGTNEQFF	TGTGCCAGCAGTCATGGGGACAGGGGAACCAATGAGCAGTTCTTC
few	TRBV5-4	TRBJ1-2	.	CASSLDFGGTDGYTF	TGTGCCAGCAGCTTGGATTTTGGGGGAACAGATGGCTACACCTTC
.	TRBV14	TRBJ2-1	TRBD2	CASSPDLAGVWSYNEQFF	TGTGCCAGCAGCCCAGACTTAGCGGGGGTATGGTCCTACAATGAGCAGTTCTTC
.	TRBV6-4	TRBJ1-2	.	CASRLASGDYGYTF	TGTGCCAGCAGACTCGCGTCTGGGGACTATGGCTACACCTTC
.	TRBV4-3	TRBJ1-5	.	CASSQDSGFGQPQHF	TGCGCCAGCAGCCAAGACTCAGGGTTCGGTCAGCCCCAGCATTTT
.	TRBV28	TRBJ1-5	.	CASSLWIPGSRANQPQHF	TGTGCCAGCAGTTTATGGATTCCCGGGTCCCGGGCCAATCAGCCCCAGCATTTT
.	TRBV29-1	TRBJ1-1	TRBD1	CSVGGQGRAEAFF	TGCAGCGTCGGGGGACAGGGGAGGGCTGAAGCTTTCTTT
.	TRBV30	TRBJ2-3	.	CAWSVRAPRTDTQYF	TGTGCCTGGAGTGTACGGGCTCCGCGCACAGATACGCAGTATTTT
once	TRBV2	TRBJ2-7	TRBD1	CASSVGPGQGFYEQYF	TGTGCCAGCAGCGTGGGCCCGGGACAGGGGTTCTACGAGCAGTACTTC
.	TRBV30	TRBJ2-1	TRBD1	CAWSQPGQLYNEQFF	TGTGCCTGGTCCCAACCGGGACAGCTGTACAATGAGCAGTTCTTC
.	TRBV6-5	TRBJ1-3	.	CASSYSSGGNTIYF	TGTGCCAGCAGTTACTCTTCCGGCGGAAACACCATATATTTT